Each of the 22 T cell receptor beta chains below was sequenced from the same sample in a study of T-cell memory formation after mild COVID-19. From the 5' RACE reads, TCRdb called clonotypes with MiXCR, one entry per CDR3 protein. The sample shows some 150,000 distinct CDR3 sequences, approximately 25% of them seen only once. Sequencing was done on a sample of PBMCs or a T cell subset sorted from them (not recorded which). The receptor set was obtained from an adult woman who had mild COVID-19 (a few samples of this study predate the infection). Cell type and time point are not known.

In its sample, this clonotype was seen a few times. V and J are TRBV6-4 and TRBJ2-1, with D uncertain. CDR3 length equals 13 residues. Per germline, CDR1 MRHNA and CDR2 SNTAGT. V was shortened by 4 bases and J by 8 bases, with 12 bases between the two germline ends. The CDR3 spells CASSGVRFDEQFF. For the CDR3, the DNA is TGTGCCAGCAGTGGGGTCCGGTTCGATGAGCAGTTCTTC.

This chain joins TRBV7-3 and TRBJ1-1; D unclear. There are 16 residues in the CDR3. Germline V gene lookup returns CDR1 SGHTA and CDR2 FQGTGA. V was clipped by 2 bases and J by 0 bases, with 13 bases between them. CDR3 loop: CASSLAPPGMNTEAFF. In DNA, the CDR3 is TGTGCCAGCAGCTTAGCCCCCCCGGGCATGAACACTGAAGCTTTCTTT.

This clonotype has a count of ten or more. The rearrangement links TRBV6-5 to TRBJ2-7, with 7 bases that match TRBD1. The CDR3 loop spans 12 amino acids. V lost 5 bases to trimming and J lost 4 bases; unmatched junction nucleotides: 2. Per the germline V gene, CDR1 is MNHEY and CDR2 is SVGAGI. The DNA for the CDR3 is TGTGCCAGCAGTCCACAGGGGTACGAGCAGTACTTC. Protein sequence: CASSPQGYEQYF.

This clonotype was found a few times. The CDR3 DNA sequence: TGTGCCAGCAGCTTGGTCGGCAGTTACAATGAGCAGTTCTTC. Its protein product is CASSLVGSYNEQFF. The rearrangement links TRBV5-6 to TRBJ2-1; D gene unclear. The CDR3 spans 14 residues. V was trimmed by 0 bases and J by 4 bases, leaving 8 bases between them. CDR1 is SGHDT and CDR2 is YYEEEE in the germline V gene.

This chain uses TRBV7-2 with TRBJ1-2, with 10 positions matching TRBD1. After removal of 3 bases from V and 2 bases from J, the junction contained 9 bases not matched to a gene. From germline, CDR1 is SGHTA and CDR2 FQGNSA. The CDR3 extends over 17 amino acids. DNA for the CDR3: TGTGCCAGCAGCTTGGACAAAGGGACAGGGGACAACTATGGCTACACCTTC. It translates to CASSLDKGTGDNYGYTF.

This clonotype was seen more than once but under ten times. The gene calls are TRBV30 and TRBJ2-7; D is unresolved. V was cut by 0 bases and J by 3 bases, with 9 bases left in between. The CDR3 runs 13 residues. Germline assignment: CDR1 GTSNPN and CDR2 SVGIG (reference sequence). The CDR3 reads CAWSVGQNYEQYF. CDR3 DNA sequence: TGTGCCTGGAGTGTAGGTCAAAACTACGAGCAGTACTTC. The variable domain in full, completed from reference TRBV30 and TRBJ2-7, reads SQTIHQWPATLVQPVGSPLSLECTVEGTSNPNLYWYRQAAGRGLQLLFYSVGIGQISSEVPQNLSASRPQDRQFILSSKKLLLSDSGFYLCAWSVGQNYEQYFGPGTRLTVT.

This clonotype was seen more than once but under ten times. V and J are TRBV6-2 or TRBV6-3 and TRBJ2-3, with 8 bases identical to TRBD2. CDR1 and CDR2 from the germline V gene are MNHEY and SVGEGT. The CDR3 sequence is 13 residues long. The V segment lost 8 bases and the J segment 3 bases; nucleotides outside the gene matches: 4. CDR3 nucleotide sequence: TGTGCCAGCGGAGCGGGAGTGACAGATACGCAGTATTTT. It yields the protein CASGAGVTDTQYF.

This clonotype was counted a few times. This chain links TRBV12-3 or TRBV12-4 with TRBJ1-5; 9 nucleotides align to TRBD1. The CDR3 totals 13 residues. Trimming cost V 3 bases and J 6 bases; bases outside gene matches: 0. CDR3 nucleotides: TGTGCCAGCAGTTTGGACAGGGGTCAGCCCCAGCATTTT. Its protein is CASSLDRGQPQHF.

The sample holds a few counts of this clonotype. The rearrangement links TRBV5-1 to TRBJ2-7; no reliable D call. Germline CDR1 SGHRS, CDR2 YFSETQ. V was pared by 0 bases and J by 5 bases, with 12 bases between. The CDR3 has 14 residues. CDR3 sequence: CASSLVSSLDEQYF. CDR3 nucleotides: TGCGCCAGCAGCTTGGTTTCAAGTTTGGACGAGCAGTACTTC.

The chain has TRBV5-1 and TRBJ2-7, with TRBD2 as a possible D gene (5 bases). Germline-derived CDR1 and CDR2 are SGHRS and YFSETQ. The CDR3 sequence is 13 residues long. V was cut by 4 bases and J by 0 bases, with 8 bases left in between. The CDR3 region is CASSEGSSYEQYF. As DNA, the CDR3 is TGCGCCAGCAGCGAAGGGAGCTCCTACGAGCAGTACTTC.

This clonotype has a handful of counts. This chain connects TRBV20-1 to TRBJ2-7, with TRBD2 matching over 9 bases. The length of the CDR3 is 14 residues. Trimming removed 3 bases from V and 4 bases from J; junction bases left unmatched: 7. Germline lookup yields CDR1 DFQATT and CDR2 SNEGSKA (reference sequence). CDR3 sequence reads: CSASVSGSTYEQYF. DNA for the CDR3: TGCAGTGCTAGCGTTAGCGGGAGTACGTACGAGCAGTACTTC.

The rearrangement links TRBV9 to TRBJ2-1, with unresolved D. Looked up from germline, CDR1 is SGDLS and CDR2 is YYNGEE. Trimming pared 0 bases from V and 9 bases from J, leaving 10 bases between. The length of the CDR3 is 13 residues. CDR3 nucleotides: TGTGCCAGCAGCGTAGTGGCTGTGAGTGAGCAGTTCTTC. The encoded protein is CASSVVAVSEQFF.

As DNA, the CDR3 is TGTGCCAGCAGCCGATACGGGGCTCTCCCTGAAGCTTTCTTT. As protein: CASSRYGALPEAFF. The rearrangement joins TRBV4-2 to TRBJ1-1, with D perhaps TRBD1 (5 bases). V lost 4 bases and J lost 6, with 15 bases in between. Germline-derived CDR1 and CDR2 are LGHNA and YNFKEQ. This CDR3 has 14 amino acids.

V gene TRBV7-6 combines with J gene TRBJ2-1; no firm D call. CDR3 length: 17 residues. In germline, CDR1 is SGHVS, CDR2 FNYEAQ. V was shortened by 0 bases and J by 9 bases, with 21 bases between the two germline ends. CDR3 DNA sequence: TGTGCCAGCAGCTTAGCGCGATTAGGAGCCGCAGGAAGTGAGCAGTTCTTC. The encoded protein is CASSLARLGAAGSEQFF. The full variable domain, with the rest looked up from reference TRBV7-6 and TRBJ2-1, is GAGVSQSPRYKVTKRGQDVALRCDPISGHVSLYWYRQALGQGPEFLTYFNYEAQQDKSGLPNDRFSAERPEGSISTLTIQRTEQRDSAMYRCASSLARLGAAGSEQFFGPGTRLTVL.

The chain couples TRBV4-1 to TRBJ2-5; 12 bases are shared with TRBD2. Trimming removed 1 base from V and 5 bases from J; junction bases left unmatched: 11. Germline values: CDR1 MGHRA, CDR2 YSYEKL. CDR3 length: 18 amino acids. The CDR3 reads CASSQGPTSGGPEETQYF. The CDR3 DNA is TGCGCCAGCAGCCAAGGTCCGACTAGCGGGGGACCCGAGGAGACCCAGTACTTC.

The chain is built from TRBV4-3 and TRBJ2-1; D tentatively fits TRBD1 or TRBD2 (6 bases each). This CDR3 has 18 residues. CDR1 is LGHNA and CDR2 is YSLEER in the germline V gene. The germline V and J ends were trimmed by 0 bases and 4 bases, with 19 bases remaining between them. CDR3 sequence (DNA): TGCGCCAGCAGCCAAGATCATAGTGGGGGGCGCGCGTACAATGAGCAGTTCTTC. Translation gives CASSQDHSGGRAYNEQFF.

The chain joins TRBV27 to TRBJ1-2, with no clear D. Trimming stripped 0 bases from V and 2 bases from J, with 4 bases between. The germline V gene encodes CDR1 MNHEY and CDR2 SMNVEV (reference sequence). The CDR3 extends over 13 amino acids. As DNA, the CDR3 is TGTGCCAGCAGTTTATCCGAAAACTATGGCTACACCTTC. This encodes CASSLSENYGYTF.

This clonotype has just a few counts. V and J are TRBV2 and TRBJ2-3; D not certain. CDR1 and CDR2 (germline): SNHLY, FYNNEI. This CDR3 region has 16 residues. Trimming cost V 3 bases and J 2 bases, with 15 bases left between them. CDR3 amino acids: CASSDEAPRSTDTQYF. In nucleotides, the CDR3 is TGTGCCAGCAGTGACGAGGCCCCGCGGTCCACAGATACGCAGTATTTT. The entire variable domain, with the rest obtained from reference TRBV2 and TRBJ2-3, is as follows: EPEVTQTPSHQVTQMGQEVILRCVPISNHLYFYWYRQILGQKVEFLVSFYNNEISEKSEIFDDQFSVERPDGSNFTLKIRSTKLEDSAMYFCASSDEAPRSTDTQYFGPGTRLTVL.

In this sample, this clonotype turned up once. This chain links TRBV29-1 with TRBJ1-2; TRBD1 agrees at 8 bases. The V segment lost 6 bases and the J segment 0 bases; nucleotides outside the gene matches: 3. CDR3 length equals 13 residues. CDR1 and CDR2 from the germline V gene are SQVTM and ANQGSEA. CDR3 sequence: CSVGTGSNYGYTF. CDR3 coding DNA: TGCAGCGTGGGGACAGGTTCTAACTATGGCTACACCTTC.

This rearrangement joins TRBV9 to TRBJ2-4; D remains unclear. The V and J ends lost 0 bases and 0 bases respectively, with 13 bases between them. This CDR3 comprises 17 residues. CDR1 SGDLS and CDR2 YYNGEE come from the germline V gene. The CDR3 DNA is TGTGCCAGCAGCGTAGAAAGTCTGCCGATAGCCAAAAACATTCAGTACTTC. Its protein is CASSVESLPIAKNIQYF.

V usage is TRBV5-1 and J usage is TRBJ2-1; 9 bases map to TRBD2. V lost 0 bases and J lost 5; bases outside the gene matches: 3. This CDR3 is built from 15 residues. The germline gives CDR1 SGHRS, CDR2 YFSETQ. For the CDR3, the DNA is TGCGCCAGCAGCTTGGTAGCGGGAGCCGACAATGAGCAGTTCTTC. It codes for CASSLVAGADNEQFF. Using reference TRBV5-1 and TRBJ2-1 for the parts outside the CDR3, the full variable domain is KAGVTQTPRYLIKTRGQQVTLSCSPISGHRSVSWYQQTPGQGLQFLFEYFSETQRNKGNFPGRFSGRQFSNSRSEMNVSTLELGDSALYLCASSLVAGADNEQFFGPGTRLTVL.

This chain connects TRBV21-1 to TRBJ2-7; TRBD2 reflects the table's D call only, with no check against the DNA. TRBV21-1 is recorded as a pseudogene. There are 16 residues in the CDR3. The CDR3 here is CASSRKASSGSYEQYF. The CDR3 DNA follows: TGTGCCAGCAGCCGAAAGGCGTCTAGCGGTTCCTACGAGCAGTACTTC.